One sample yielded the 5 T cell receptor beta chains listed below, sequenced in a study of beta chain features in type 1 diabetes. Expressed TCRB transcripts got sequenced, as all isolated RNA was reverse transcribed. TCRdb's table, derived via immunoSEQ multiplex PCR, lists solely in-frame clones and lacks some. The sample gives a few hundred thousand clones, around 12% of which show up once; roughly 0.015% is in the top ten. What was sequenced was naive CD4+ T cells from blood. The receptors here all came from a man younger than 35 in good health.

This clone was found a few times. The chain recombines TRBV4-2 with TRBJ2-7; D is undetermined. The germline V gene has CDR1 LGHNA and CDR2 YNFKEQ. CDR3 length: 18 residues. The V and J ends lost 1 base and 2 bases respectively, with 21 bases between them. The CDR3 loop is CASSQVVGLTVKTYEQYF. The CDR3 coding sequence is TGTGCCAGCAGCCAAGTAGTGGGCTTAACAGTCAAAACCTACGAGCAGTACTTC.

This clone was picked up a small number of times. J is TRBJ2-3 and V is TRBV7-9; 9 positions agree with TRBD2. V was pared by 4 bases and J by 2 bases, with 7 bases of the junction left unmatched. The germline V gene has CDR1 SEHNR and CDR2 FQNEAQ (reference sequence). CDR3 length equals 16 residues. The CDR3 sequence is CASSSLAGAYTDTQYF. The CDR3 DNA sequence: TGTGCCAGCAGCTCCTTAGCGGGAGCCTACACAGATACGCAGTATTTT.

In this sample, this clone turned up a few times. The junction differs from germline at one of its ends, possibly a read error. The V and J genes are TRBV7-7 and TRBJ2-1; TRBD2 matches 12 bases. The CDR3 has 14 residues. The V gene's germline CDR1 is SSHAT and CDR2 FNYEAQ (reference sequence). In DNA form, the CDR3 reads TGTGCTAGCAGCCCGCTAGCGGGAGGGAATGAGCAGTTCTTC. Protein product: CASSPLAGGNEQFF.

The rearrangement links TRBV27 to TRBJ2-5, with D perhaps TRBD2 (5 bases). With 3 bases removed from V and 1 base from J, the gap between germline ends came to 12 bases. CDR3 size: 15 residues. Germline V lookup: CDR1 MNHEY, CDR2 SMNVEV (reference sequence). The CDR3 coding sequence is TGTGCCAGCAGTTTCCTCGGACGGGGCCAAGAGACCCAGTACTTC. Residues: CASSFLGRGQETQYF.

The chain uses TRBV5-4 and TRBJ1-3; D might be TRBD1 (5 bases). CDR1 is SGHNT, CDR2 YYREEE, per germline (reference sequence). The CDR3 spans 15 residues. Trimming shortened V by 0 bases and J by 0 bases, and 7 bases separated the two germline ends. CDR3 sequence (DNA): TGTGCCAGCAGCTTGGGGGGCACCTCTGGAAACACCATATATTTT. As protein: CASSLGGTSGNTIYF.